These 26 T cell receptor beta chains share one sample of origin, sequenced in a study of blood T cell repertoires in COVID-19. TCRdb's table, derived via immunoSEQ multiplex PCR, lists solely in-frame clones and lacks some. The sample carries about 94,000 clones, 65% to 80% recorded once. The specimen sequenced was peripheral blood. Every receptor here comes from a human donor in a cohort sampled during active COVID-19.

The chain recombines TRBV19 with TRBJ2-3, with D possibly matching TRBD2 (6 bases). With 6 bases removed from V and 0 bases from J, the gap between germline ends came to 16 bases. The germline gives CDR1 LNHDA, CDR2 SQIVND (reference sequence). CDR3 length: 16 residues. CDR3 nucleotide sequence: TGTGCCAGTAGGACTAAGAGCGGGCAAAGCACAGATACGCAGTATTTT. Amino acids: CASRTKSGQSTDTQYF. The full variable domain, completed using reference TRBV19 and TRBJ2-3, is DGGITQSPKYLFRKEGQNVTLSCEQNLNHDAMYWYRQDPGQGLRLIYYSQIVNDFQKGDIAEGYSVSREKKESFPLTVTSAQKNPTAFYLCASRTKSGQSTDTQYFGPGTRLTVL.

The V gene is TRBV5-4, the J gene TRBJ2-3, with 8 bases matching TRBD2. Losses at the gene ends were 3 bases for V and 1 base for J; bases not matched to a gene: 4. CDR3 length: 15 amino acids. CDR1 is SGHNT, CDR2 YYREEE, per germline (reference sequence). The CDR3 DNA reads TGTGCCAGCAGCTCGAGCGGGAGTCGCACAGATACGCAGTATTTT. It encodes CASSSSGSRTDTQYF.

This chain connects TRBV4-1 to TRBJ2-3; 10 bases align to TRBD2. Trimming at V came to 0 bases and at J to 6 bases, leaving 6 bases not matched to a gene. Germline CDR1 MGHRA, CDR2 YSYEKL. CDR3 length: 16 residues. The CDR3, as DNA: TGCGCCAGCAGCCAAGATTGGCCTAGCGGGAGTGATACGCAGTATTTT. Residues: CASSQDWPSGSDTQYF.

As DNA, the CDR3 is TGTGCCAGCAGTGACGGGAGGGCAGACTACAATGAGCAGTTCTTC. Encoded protein: CASSDGRADYNEQFF. The genes are TRBV25-1 and TRBJ2-1; the match to TRBD2 covers 8 bases. V gave up 3 bases and J gave up 3 bases; unmatched junction bases: 4. Germline V gives CDR1 MGHDK, CDR2 SYGVNS. The CDR3 runs to 15 residues.

The V gene is TRBV28, the J gene TRBJ2-7, with D perhaps TRBD1 (5 bases). Germline V gene lookup returns CDR1 MDHEN and CDR2 SYDVKM. The CDR3 totals 15 residues. Trimming cost V 2 bases and J 9 bases, with 20 bases left between them. The CDR3 DNA is TGTGCCAGCAGTTTAGTCGACAGTCCCCCCCACGGGCAGTACTTC. It translates to CASSLVDSPPHGQYF.

The V gene is TRBV2, the J gene TRBJ1-6; possibly TRBD1 for D (5 bases). The CDR3 loop spans 13 amino acids. V dropped 10 bases and J dropped 10 bases, with 17 bases sitting between them. From germline, CDR1 is SNHLY and CDR2 FYNNEI. The CDR3 here is CATGQDPPSPLHF. CDR3 DNA: TGTGCCACAGGACAAGACCCGCCGTCACCCCTCCACTTT.

This chain links TRBV27 with TRBJ1-1; D gene ambiguous. Germline CDR1 and CDR2: MNHEY and SMNVEV (reference sequence). Deletions cut 4 bases from V and 2 bases from J, with 11 bases between. The CDR3 covers 14 residues. CDR3 region: CASSSRRGNTEAFF. CDR3 nucleotides: TGTGCCAGCAGTTCCCGACGGGGAAACACTGAAGCTTTCTTT.

This chain joins TRBV27 and TRBJ2-3, with 12 bases fitting TRBD2. The ends lost 5 bases at V and 1 base at J; junction bases unmatched: 19. The CDR3 sequence is 21 residues long. Per germline, CDR1 MNHEY and CDR2 SMNVEV (reference sequence). CDR3 nucleotides: TGTGCCAGCAGTCCCAAAGCCCCGGGACTAGCGGGTACTAAAGGCACAGATACGCAGTATTTT. It codes for CASSPKAPGLAGTKGTDTQYF.

The rearrangement links TRBV30 to TRBJ1-2; D remains unclear. The germline V gene encodes CDR1 GTSNPN and CDR2 SVGIG (reference sequence). This CDR3 contains 15 residues. V lost 3 bases and J 6 bases, leaving 20 bases between the germline ends. CDR3 in amino acids: CAWRGTVIGYDGYTF. CDR3 coding DNA: TGTGCCTGGAGGGGTACAGTGATCGGTTACGATGGCTACACCTTC.

The chain uses TRBV30 and TRBJ1-5; 11 nucleotides agree with TRBD1. This CDR3 is built from 17 residues. Germline V lookup: CDR1 GTSNPN, CDR2 SVGIG (reference sequence). With 2 bases clipped from V and 1 base from J, the junction kept 7 bases outside the gene matches. CDR3 region: CAWSSDRGLYSNQPQHF. CDR3 DNA sequence: TGTGCCTGGAGTTCGGACAGGGGGCTTTACAGCAATCAGCCCCAGCATTTT.

The chain recombines TRBV6-6 with TRBJ2-5, with 10 bases that match TRBD2. The V segment lost 8 bases and the J segment 4 bases; nucleotides outside the gene matches: 13. This CDR3 has 16 amino acids. Looked up from germline, CDR1 is MNHNY and CDR2 is SVGAGI (reference sequence). CDR3 amino acids: CASSASGSGLGETQYF. CDR3 DNA sequence: TGTGCCAGCTCAGCTAGCGGGAGTGGTCTAGGAGAGACCCAGTACTTC.

V gene TRBV5-1 combines with J gene TRBJ2-5, with TRBD2 matching 11 bases. The CDR3 totals 14 residues. Germline-derived CDR1 and CDR2 are SGHRS and YFSETQ. V was pared by 5 bases and J by 3 bases, with 3 bases of the junction left unmatched. The CDR3 bases are TGCGCCAGCAGAACTAGCGGGAGAGAAGAGACCCAGTACTTC. It encodes CASRTSGREETQYF.

The rearrangement links TRBV9 to TRBJ2-5; TRBD2 agrees at 9 bases. From germline, CDR1 is SGDLS and CDR2 YYNGEE. The CDR3 spans 16 residues. V shed 7 bases and J 3 bases; nucleotides not matched to a gene: 13. The CDR3 sequence is CASSSGAGGEEETQYF. As DNA, the CDR3 is TGTGCCAGCTCGTCTGGAGCGGGAGGTGAAGAAGAGACCCAGTACTTC.

In DNA form, the CDR3 reads TGCGCCAGCAGCTCCGACAGGACGAATCAGCCCCAGCATTTT. Protein: CASSSDRTNQPQHF. The chain is built from TRBV4-1 and TRBJ1-5, with D perhaps TRBD1 (6 bases). CDR1 and CDR2 (germline): MGHRA, YSYEKL. CDR3 length: 14 residues. Trimming shortened V by 5 bases and J by 4 bases, and 12 bases separated the two germline ends.

The genes are TRBV4-1 and TRBJ1-4; D gene ambiguous. CDR3 length equals 15 residues. The ends were cut back, 6 bases at V and 0 bases at J, with 11 bases in the middle. Per germline, CDR1 MGHRA and CDR2 YSYEKL. CDR3 protein: CASSLTETTNEKLFF. CDR3 nucleotide sequence: TGCGCCAGCAGTCTAACAGAAACAACTAATGAAAAACTGTTTTTT.

The V gene is TRBV19, the J gene TRBJ2-7; a weak D match, TRBD2 (5 bases). The CDR3 is 13 residues long. Germline CDR1 LNHDA, CDR2 SQIVND (reference sequence). Trimming stripped 4 bases from V and 3 bases from J, with 10 bases between. CDR3 sequence reads: CASSRTGNYEQYF. The DNA for the CDR3 is TGTGCCAGTAGTAGGACTGGGAACTACGAGCAGTACTTC.

J is TRBJ1-1 and V is TRBV4-3, with D possibly TRBD1 on 5 matching bases. The germline CDR1 and CDR2 sequences are LGHNA and YSLEER. Between the trimmed V and J ends, which lost 1 base and 4 bases, there was a span of 13 bases. The CDR3 length is 15 residues. In DNA form, the CDR3 reads TGCGCCAGCAGCCAAGTCTCAGGGATCGTCACTGAAGCTTTCTTT. Protein product: CASSQVSGIVTEAFF.

This clone has more than one count but fewer than ten. The gene calls are TRBV19 and TRBJ2-7, with 11 bases aligning to TRBD2. CDR1 LNHDA and CDR2 SQIVND come from the germline V gene (reference sequence). The CDR3 runs to 15 residues. Trimming removed 5 bases from V and 3 bases from J; junction bases left unmatched: 6. This CDR3 is CASSASSGRLYEQYF. The CDR3 DNA is TGTGCCAGTAGTGCCTCTAGCGGGAGGCTCTACGAGCAGTACTTC.

J is TRBJ2-1 and V is TRBV3-1 (or the pseudogene TRBV3-2); 9 nucleotides match TRBD2. Germline-derived CDR1 and CDR2 are LGHDT and YNNKEL (reference sequence). J was trimmed by 5 bases and V by 0 bases; bases with no gene match: 8. This CDR3 comprises 17 residues. In DNA, the CDR3 is TGTGCCAGCAGCCAAGATTCGGGCCTAGCGGGAAACAATGAGCAGTTCTTC. Amino acid sequence: CASSQDSGLAGNNEQFF.

The rearrangement links TRBV7-6 to TRBJ2-3; 9 nucleotides match TRBD1. Germline-derived CDR1 and CDR2 are SGHVS and FNYEAQ. V was clipped by 4 bases and J by 2 bases; unmatched bases: 7. The CDR3 has 16 residues. CDR3 sequence: CASSSGTGLFTDTQYF. Here the CDR3 DNA reads TGTGCCAGCAGCTCCGGGACAGGGCTCTTCACAGATACGCAGTATTTT.

CDR3 bases: TGTGCCAGCCGAGGTGGGGGGGTGAGCACTGAAGCTTTCTTT. This codes for CASRGGGVSTEAFF. This chain connects TRBV6-5 to TRBJ1-1; D may be TRBD1 (5 bases). Deletions cut 8 bases from V and 4 bases from J, with 17 bases between. This CDR3 comprises 14 residues. The germline V gene has CDR1 MNHEY and CDR2 SVGAGI.

The rearrangement uses TRBV12-3 or TRBV12-4 and TRBJ1-2; tentative D call: TRBD1 (5 bases). The V end lost 4 bases, the J end lost 6 bases, and 12 bases lay between the germline ends. CDR3 size: 13 residues. The CDR3 here is CASSSGGLHGYTF. The CDR3 nucleotides read TGTGCCAGCAGTTCCGGGGGATTACATGGCTACACCTTC.

This clone was seen a few times. The CDR3 is CASTKQGSTQYF. For the CDR3, the DNA is TGTGCCAGCACCAAACAGGGCTCGACCCAGTACTTC. The V call is TRBV5-6, the J call TRBJ2-5; possible D gene TRBD1, 6 bases. The germline V gene has CDR1 SGHDT and CDR2 YYEEEE. V gave up 6 bases and J gave up 7 bases, with 13 bases separating them. The CDR3 extends over 12 amino acids.

This chain links TRBV28 with TRBJ2-5; 7 nucleotides line up with TRBD1. Germline values: CDR1 MDHEN, CDR2 SYDVKM. V was clipped by 9 bases and J by 10 bases; unmatched bases: 8. The CDR3 contains 11 residues. The CDR3 sequence is CASRQGGGQYF. In DNA, the CDR3 is TGTGCCAGTCGACAGGGCGGTGGCCAGTACTTC.

The V call is TRBV5-4, the J call TRBJ2-1, with a tentative D call TRBD2 (5 bases). Trimming removed 4 bases from V and 8 bases from J, with 16 bases in between. The germline V gene has CDR1 SGHNT and CDR2 YYREEE (reference sequence). CDR3 length: 14 amino acids. CDR3 residues: CASSTPSSSHEQFF. The CDR3 DNA reads as TGTGCCAGCAGCACGCCTAGCTCTTCCCATGAGCAGTTCTTC.

This clone was picked up one time. The V and J genes are TRBV6-5 and TRBJ2-1; TRBD2 matches at 8 bases. Trimming cost V 7 bases and J 9 bases; bases outside gene matches: 14. The CDR3 runs to 15 residues. Germline-derived CDR1 and CDR2 are MNHEY and SVGAGI. CDR3: CASIEGPAGDGEQFF. Here the CDR3 DNA reads TGTGCCAGCATCGAGGGTCCAGCGGGAGACGGTGAGCAGTTCTTC.